This T cell receptor (beta chain) is from a study of cytomegalovirus exposure and HLA in healthy donors. Study-wide findings and caveats: The study recorded 150 to 200 TCR beta chains that were cytomegalovirus-associated. It was reportedly the case that the classifier diagnosed cytomegalovirus status with high specificity and sensitivity.

Germline trimming cut 5 bases from V and 4 bases from J; bases unmatched to any gene: 8. Germline CDR1 MDHEN, CDR2 SYDVKM. The CDR3 has 16 residues. As concerns this clone: Its antigen is undetermined.

The donors were in the roughly 110-subject validation cohort; that cohort was separate from the roughly 730-subject first cohort. Clones were sequenced by immunoSEQ multiplex PCR, and TCRdb holds only the in-frame ones, with some missing. Of 90,000 to 140,000 clones listed, about 88% are singletons. The receptor was derived from a woman aged 18-30 years in good health and CMV-seropositive. Sequences were obtained from PBMCs. This rearrangement joins TRBV28 to TRBJ2-5; TRBD2 matches at 12 bases. CDR3 amino acids: CASSQRTSGVGETQYF. CDR3 bases: TGTGCCAGCAGTCAACGGACTAGCGGGGTTGGAGAGACCCAGTACTTC.